The next 22 T cell receptor beta chains were all read from a single sample in a study of T cell clones after liver transplantation. Assay used: immunoSEQ multiplex PCR; TCRdb lists only in-frame clones, some missing. Altogether over 50,000 clones are present, approximately 87% being singletons, with the ten largest covering approximately 14%. This sample comprised CD8+ T cells from blood, obtained 12 months after liver transplant. The receptors were sampled from a human patient who received a liver transplant. Some of the T cells may derive from the graft donor.

The rearrangement uses TRBV5-1 and TRBJ2-7; D may be TRBD1 or TRBD2 (6 bases each). Deletions cut 4 bases from V and 2 bases from J, with 7 bases between. The CDR3 loop spans 12 amino acids. Germline V gives CDR1 SGHRS, CDR2 YFSETQ. CDR3: CASSGGPYEQYF. CDR3 DNA sequence: TGCGCCAGCAGCGGGGGGCCCTACGAGCAGTACTTC.

The J gene is TRBJ1-5, the V gene TRBV30; possible D gene TRBD1, 5 bases. Trimming left V 2 bases short and J 4 bases short, with 9 bases between. Germline CDR1 and CDR2: GTSNPN and SVGIG (reference sequence). The CDR3 has 13 residues. The CDR3 reads CAWSWDGNQPQHF. The DNA for the CDR3 is TGTGCCTGGAGTTGGGACGGGAATCAGCCCCAGCATTTT.

There are a few counts of this clone. V usage is TRBV4-3 and J usage is TRBJ1-2; D is unresolved. Trimming shortened V by 0 bases and J by 7 bases, and 21 bases separated the two germline ends. CDR1 is LGHNA and CDR2 is YSLEER in the germline V gene. This CDR3 is built from 17 residues. DNA for the CDR3: TGCGCCAGCAGCCAAGATGGAAAGGAGCACTTAAGTGGTGGCTACACCTTC. Its translation: CASSQDGKEHLSGGYTF.

This chain links TRBV11-2 with TRBJ2-7; D call uncertain. V lost 1 base, J lost 3 bases, and 4 bases lay in between. Germline CDR1 is SGHAT and CDR2 is FQNNGV. There are 12 residues in the CDR3. The CDR3: CASSLAVYEQYF. CDR3 DNA: TGTGCCAGCAGCTTAGCTGTCTACGAGCAGTACTTC.

With respect to this clone: Other nucleotide sequences in the sample specify the same CDR3. The V and J genes are TRBV13 and TRBJ1-2; a weak D match, TRBD1 (6 bases). The CDR3 runs to 16 residues. V dropped 0 bases and J dropped 4 bases, with 15 bases sitting between them. CDR1 and CDR2 from the germline V gene are PRHDT and FYEKMQ (reference sequence). This CDR3 is CASSLGRGRGGYGYTF. The CDR3 nucleotides read TGTGCCAGCAGCTTAGGCCGGGGCAGGGGCGGCTATGGCTACACCTTC.

The chain couples TRBV6-6 to TRBJ1-5, with a weak D call TRBD1 (5 bases). V lost 2 bases and J 3 bases, leaving 11 bases between the germline ends. Germline lookup yields CDR1 MNHNY and CDR2 SVGAGI (reference sequence). The CDR3 runs 15 residues. In DNA, the CDR3 is TGTGCCAGCAGTTACGATGAGGGGTACAATCAGCCCCAGCATTTT. This encodes CASSYDEGYNQPQHF.

The gene calls are TRBV10-1 and TRBJ2-7; D remains unclear. V lost 5 bases and J lost 6, with 8 bases in between. This CDR3 is built from 11 residues. Germline-derived CDR1 and CDR2 are WNHNN and SYGVQD (reference sequence). The DNA for the CDR3 is TGCGCCAGCAGTCCCTCTACCGAGCAGTACTTC. Translated, it gives CASSPSTEQYF.

By sample fraction, this clone is medium-sized. This sequence joins TRBV10-2 and TRBJ1-2; D is uncertain. CDR3 length: 14 amino acids. Germline V gene lookup returns CDR1 WSHSY and CDR2 SAAADI. V shed 7 bases and J shed 6 bases, with 18 bases lying between them. DNA of the CDR3: TGCGCCAGCACCTTATCAGGCACGGCGGATGGCTACACCTTC. This encodes CASTLSGTADGYTF.

This clone has just a few counts. The J gene is TRBJ1-2, the V gene TRBV19; D is uncertain. Trimming left V 1 base short and J 7 bases short, with 4 bases between. CDR3 size: 11 residues. The germline V gene has CDR1 LNHDA and CDR2 SQIVND (reference sequence). In DNA, the CDR3 is TGTGCCAGTAGTATAGCAGGTGGCTACACCTTC. As protein: CASSIAGGYTF.

The J gene is TRBJ1-2, the V gene TRBV19, with D possibly TRBD1 on 6 matching bases. The germline CDR1 and CDR2 sequences are LNHDA and SQIVND (reference sequence). The CDR3 spans 14 residues. With 7 bases removed from V and 4 bases from J, the gap between germline ends came to 16 bases. The CDR3 DNA is TGTGCCAGTACCCTATACGGAGGGGGCTATGGCTACACCTTC. It translates to CASTLYGGGYGYTF.

The table lists this clone with a few counts. The chain couples TRBV2 to TRBJ1-1, with D unclear. Germline lookup yields CDR1 SNHLY and CDR2 FYNNEI. V lost 2 bases, J lost 4 bases, and 14 bases lay in between. The CDR3 consists of 15 residues. The CDR3 loop reads CASSEPPSGGTEAFF. For the CDR3, the DNA is TGTGCCAGCAGTGAACCTCCCTCTGGAGGCACTGAAGCTTTCTTT.

This clone has only one observation. CDR3 bases: TGTGCCAGCAGCTCCCCCGGGACTTCTTACAATGAGCAGTTCTTC. Residues: CASSSPGTSYNEQFF. The chain employs TRBV7-3 and TRBJ2-1, with D possibly being TRBD2 (6 bases). CDR1 is SGHTA and CDR2 is FQGTGA in the germline V gene. The CDR3 is 15 residues long. V shed 4 bases and J shed 4 bases, with 14 bases lying between them.

This chain uses TRBV4-3 with TRBJ2-7, with D unresolved. The CDR3 length is 14 residues. Germline lookup yields CDR1 LGHNA and CDR2 YSLEER. Trimming shortened V by 0 bases and J by 2 bases, and 8 bases separated the two germline ends. The CDR3: CASSQDKGPYEQYF. CDR3 DNA sequence: TGCGCCAGCAGCCAAGATAAGGGCCCCTACGAGCAGTACTTC.

Details on this clone: The junction departs from the called germline gene at one end, perhaps through a read error. The chain is built from TRBV10-3 and TRBJ2-3; the D gene could be TRBD1 or TRBD2 (5 bases each). The germline V gene encodes CDR1 ENHRY and CDR2 SYGVKD. CDR3 length: 13 amino acids. CDR3 amino acids: CAIGTVGTDTQYF. The CDR3 DNA follows: TGTGCCATCGGGACGGTCGGCACCGATACGCAGTATTTT.

The genes are TRBV27 and TRBJ2-2; a possible D gene is TRBD1 (5 bases). CDR1 and CDR2 from the germline V gene are MNHEY and SMNVEV (reference sequence). The CDR3 extends over 13 amino acids. Trimming took 6 bases from V and 7 from J, leaving 12 bases between them. The CDR3 bases are TGTGCCAGCAGCTATCAGGGTCACGGGGAGCTGTTTTTT. Amino acids: CASSYQGHGELFF.

This clone was observed once. J is TRBJ1-1 and V is TRBV5-1; 8 bases are a match to TRBD1. J gave up 4 bases and V 3 bases, and 2 bases lay outside the gene matches. The germline CDR1 and CDR2 sequences are SGHRS and YFSETQ. This CDR3 comprises 13 residues. CDR3 DNA sequence: TGCGCCAGCAGCTCAACAGGGGGCACTGAAGCTTTCTTT. Its protein is CASSSTGGTEAFF.

The rearrangement joins TRBV19 to TRBJ1-1; 9 positions agree with TRBD1. The CDR3 loop spans 13 amino acids. The ends lost 5 bases at V and 5 bases at J; junction bases unmatched: 3. Looked up from germline, CDR1 is LNHDA and CDR2 is SQIVND (reference sequence). Written as DNA, the CDR3 is TGTGCCAGTAGTTGGACAGGGGAGACTGAAGCTTTCTTT. Its translation is CASSWTGETEAFF.

The chain combines TRBV7-2 with TRBJ2-1; no firm D call. The length of the CDR3 is 14 residues. The germline gives CDR1 SGHTA, CDR2 FQGNSA. With 4 bases removed from V and 2 bases from J, the gap between germline ends came to 9 bases. The CDR3 DNA reads TGTGCCAGCAGCTACGTACCCCCCTACAATGAGCAGTTCTTC. Translated: CASSYVPPYNEQFF.

This chain connects TRBV28 to TRBJ1-2, with 7 bases identical to TRBD1. The V segment lost 6 bases and the J segment 5 bases; nucleotides outside the gene matches: 21. The CDR3 is 18 amino acids. Germline V gene sequence: CDR1 MDHEN, CDR2 SYDVKM. The CDR3 region has the DNA TGTGCCAGCAGCCAACACAGGGGATCTAATGTGTCCTTATATGGCTACACCTTC. Translation: CASSQHRGSNVSLYGYTF.

Comment on this clone: A read error may explain this, as a much larger clone is one base away. Other DNA sequences in the same sample also yield this CDR3. The chain joins TRBV7-9 to TRBJ1-4, with D perhaps matching TRBD1 (6 bases). Trimming removed 4 bases at V and 3 bases at J, with 9 bases between. CDR3 length: 14 amino acids. CDR1 SEHNR and CDR2 FQNEAQ come from the germline V gene (reference sequence). The CDR3 reads CASSSQGANEKLFF. The CDR3 DNA reads as TGTGCCAGCAGCTCACAGGGAGCTAATGAAAAACTGTTTTTT. The full variable domain, with the rest looked up from reference TRBV7-9 and TRBJ1-4, is DTGVSQNPRHKITKRGQNVTFRCDPISEHNRLYWYRQTLGQGPEFLTYFQNEAQLEKSRLLSDRFSAERPKGSFSTLEIQRTEQGDSAMYLCASSSQGANEKLFFGSGTQLSVL.

V and J are TRBV19 and TRBJ1-1; 10 nucleotides match TRBD1. Germline trimming cut 4 bases from V and 6 bases from J; bases unmatched to any gene: 11. The germline gives CDR1 LNHDA, CDR2 SQIVND (reference sequence). The CDR3 length is 16 residues. The CDR3 DNA reads TGTGCCAGTAGTAACTTTGGACAGGGGGGAAATCCTGAAGCTTTCTTT. Protein sequence: CASSNFGQGGNPEAFF.

The gene calls are TRBV4-3 and TRBJ2-7; 12 nucleotides line up with TRBD1. This CDR3 is 19 amino acids long. After removal of 0 bases from V and 3 bases from J, the junction contained 12 bases not matched to a gene. Germline V gene sequence: CDR1 LGHNA, CDR2 YSLEER. The CDR3 sequence: CASSQDSVGGTGGNYEQYF. For the CDR3, the DNA is TGCGCCAGCAGCCAAGACAGCGTAGGAGGGACAGGGGGCAACTACGAGCAGTACTTC.